This is a list of T cell receptor beta chains from one sample in a study of OX40 agonist ivuxolimab in advanced cancers. The assay was immunoSEQ multiplex PCR, and TCRdb's table has in-frame clones only and misses some. The sample has about 45,000 clones, 90% to 95% seen once. The sample was CD4+ or CD8+ T cells sorted from blood, taken in a trial of the OX40 agonist ivuxolimab. These receptors all stem from an adult with an advanced solid tumor such as melanoma, head and neck, liver or kidney cancer. Each CDR3 is given with its conserved first and last residue.

J	V	CDR3
TRBJ1-2	TRBV10-1	CASPVGVFYGYTF
TRBJ2-2	TRBV13	CASQLQGGLAGELFF
TRBJ1-1	TRBV4-2	CASSQVGRSRGGEAFF
TRBJ2-3	TRBV5-6	CASSPDRETDTQYF
TRBJ2-7	TRBV19	CASSMRQGAIEQYF
TRBJ2-1	TRBV27	CASSLGTSAYNEQFF
TRBJ1-1	TRBV19	CASSIGTAEAFF
TRBJ2-4	TRBV11-3	CASSLEHPTGIKNIQYF
TRBJ2-1	TRBV11-1	CASSLWNRGTYNEQFF
TRBJ2-7	TRBV27	CASSFGRTYEQYF
TRBJ2-1	TRBV30	CAWSVQASLSEQFF
TRBJ2-2	TRBV19	CAGGSGDSTGELFF
TRBJ1-2	TRBV7-9	CASSLGSGGYTF
TRBJ2-3	TRBV28	CASSFLSGTDTQYF
TRBJ1-3	TRBV19	CASEGTELSGNTIYF
TRBJ2-7	TRBV7-9	CASSFLAGLPLSYEQYF
TRBJ2-7	TRBV28	CASSPQRAARYEQYF
TRBJ1-2	TRBV21-1	CASPNRGTAPKIYGYTF
TRBJ2-1	TRBV19	CASSPTLREQFF
TRBJ2-3	TRBV5-1	CASSDSGTSTDTQYF
TRBJ1-2	TRBV27	CASSQGRSANYGYTF
TRBJ2-5	TRBV9	CASSVDWRGRPETQYF
TRBJ2-5	TRBV6-5	CASSHPGDPGQYF
TRBJ2-1	TRBV9	CASSVGGDSYNEQFF
TRBJ2-4	TRBV6-1	CASSARGGHIQYF